Below, 2 T cell receptor beta chains from the same sample are listed, as sequenced in a study of technical replicates of blood from a handful of donors. Profiled with immunoSEQ multiplex PCR; TCRdb holds only in-frame clones, not every one. The repertoire includes about 59,000 clones, about 87% of them detected once, and roughly 5.2% sits in the top ten. Sequencing was done on a sample of PBMCs. Source of these receptors: a human donor in good health. Some clones in this sample may be carry-over from other donors' samples.

The genes are TRBV20-1 and TRBJ1-1; the D is unclear. This CDR3 has 11 residues. V lost 3 bases and J 5 bases, leaving 7 bases between the germline ends. Germline V CDR1 and CDR2: DFQATT, SNEGSKA (reference sequence). The CDR3, as DNA: TGCAGTGCTAGTAGATTGACTGAAGCTTTCTTT. It translates to CSASRLTEAFF.

The V call is TRBV7-9, the J call TRBJ2-5, with D perhaps matching TRBD1 (6 bases). Germline lookup yields CDR1 SEHNR and CDR2 FQNEAQ (reference sequence). CDR3 size: 18 residues. V was pared by 2 bases and J by 0 bases, with 19 bases between. CDR3 coding DNA: TGTGCCAGCAGCTTAATGGGGACACAATTAACGTACCAAGAGACCCAGTACTTC. The encoded protein is CASSLMGTQLTYQETQYF.